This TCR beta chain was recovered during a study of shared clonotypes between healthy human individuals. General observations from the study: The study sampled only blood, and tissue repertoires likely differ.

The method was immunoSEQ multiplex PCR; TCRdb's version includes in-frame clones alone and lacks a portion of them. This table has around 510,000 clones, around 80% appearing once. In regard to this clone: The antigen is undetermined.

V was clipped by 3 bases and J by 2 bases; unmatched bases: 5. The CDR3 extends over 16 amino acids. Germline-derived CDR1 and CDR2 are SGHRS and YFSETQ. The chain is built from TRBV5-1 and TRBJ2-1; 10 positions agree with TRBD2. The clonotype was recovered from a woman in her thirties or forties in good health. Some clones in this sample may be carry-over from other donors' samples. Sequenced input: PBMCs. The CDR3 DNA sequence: TGCGCCAGCAGCTCCGTCCTAGCGGGGGCCTACAATGAGCAGTTCTTC. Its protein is CASSSVLAGAYNEQFF.